This T cell receptor (beta chain) was retrieved from a study of control samples from healthy donors and cancer patients (dated by TCRdb to about 2020). A word on this clone: Its antigen is not yet known. One base away there is no much larger clone; base qualities are not given.

Its CDR3 holds 18 amino acids, cysteine through phenylalanine. CDR3 DNA is the only sequence kept; it has 54 bases, read in frame from the first base. For CDR1 and CDR2, the germline V gene lists LGHNT and FRNRAP. From V the trimming removes 4 bases and from J it removes 5 bases, while the gene matches leave 14 bases of the junction unaccounted for. Libraries were constructed by the immunoSEQ multiplex PCR assay. TCRdb re-hosts the immuneACCESS table, in-frame sequences only. Its copies lack some clones; in the studies checked, an unresolved V gene accounts for under half of them, and the cause for the rest is not known. This sample holds about 120,000 clones; about 93% were observed only once. The ten largest clones add up to over 1.5% of the sample.

This receptor was taken from a man aged 50-60 years with head and neck cancer. The rearrangement combines TRBV12-5 with TRBJ1-4; TRBD1 fits 9 bases in the junction. The sequenced material came from PBMCs. The DNA is as follows: TGTGCTAGTGGTTATACCCCTAAGGGGGGACAGGGAAATGAAAAACTGTTTTTT. The translation is CASGYTPKGGQGNEKLFF.